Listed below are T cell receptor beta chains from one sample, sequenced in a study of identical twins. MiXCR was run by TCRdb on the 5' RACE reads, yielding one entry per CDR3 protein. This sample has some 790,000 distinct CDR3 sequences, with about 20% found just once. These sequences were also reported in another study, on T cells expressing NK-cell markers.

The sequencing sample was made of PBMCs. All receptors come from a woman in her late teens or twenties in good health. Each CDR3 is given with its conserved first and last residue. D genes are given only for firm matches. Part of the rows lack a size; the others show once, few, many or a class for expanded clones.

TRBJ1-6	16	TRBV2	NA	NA	CASSLRGREYNSPLHF	TGTGCCAGCAGTCTTCGGGGGCGGGAATATAATTCACCCCTCCACTTT
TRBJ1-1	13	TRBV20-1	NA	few	CSARVGGSTEAFF	TGCAGTGCTAGAGTTGGAGGGAGCACTGAAGCTTTCTTT
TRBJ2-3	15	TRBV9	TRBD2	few	CASSPSGVGADTQYF	TGTGCCAGCAGTCCTAGCGGGGTCGGTGCAGATACGCAGTATTTT
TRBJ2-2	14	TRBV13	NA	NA	CASSSVSTRAGLFF	TGTGCCAGCAGCTCAGTGTCGACCAGGGCCGGCCTGTTTTTT
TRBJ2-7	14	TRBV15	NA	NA	CATSRLRDDGKQYF	TGTGCCACCAGCAGGCTCCGGGACGACGGGAAGCAGTACTTC
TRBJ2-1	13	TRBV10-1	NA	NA	CASGGNRGNEQFF	TGCGCCAGCGGCGGCAATCGTGGTAATGAGCAGTTCTTC
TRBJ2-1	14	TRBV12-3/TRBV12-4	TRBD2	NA	CASSRHAGGGEQFF	TGTGCCAGCAGCCGACATGCTGGCGGGGGTGAGCAGTTCTTC
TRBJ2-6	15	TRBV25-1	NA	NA	CASSDSSTGANVLTF	TGTGCCAGCAGTGACTCCTCCACTGGGGCCAACGTCCTGACTTTC
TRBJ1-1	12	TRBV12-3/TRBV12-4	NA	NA	CASSYRGSEAFF	TGTGCCAGCAGTTATAGGGGATCTGAAGCTTTCTTT
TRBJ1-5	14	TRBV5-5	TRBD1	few	CASSGDRADQPQHF	TGTGCCAGCAGCGGGGACAGGGCGGATCAGCCCCAGCATTTT
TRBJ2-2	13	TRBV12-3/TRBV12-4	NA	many	CASSQQGIGELFF	TGTGCCAGCAGTCAACAGGGTATCGGGGAGCTGTTTTTT
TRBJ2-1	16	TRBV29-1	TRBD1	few	CSVEGGDGQGANEQFF	TGCAGCGTTGAAGGTGGGGATGGACAGGGGGCAAATGAGCAGTTCTTC
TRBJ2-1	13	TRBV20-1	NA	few	CSARTPVYNEQFF	TGCAGTGCTAGGACACCGGTGTACAATGAGCAGTTCTTC
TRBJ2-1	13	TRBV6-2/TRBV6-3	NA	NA	CASSYDIYNEQFF	TGTGCCAGCAGTTACGACATCTACAATGAGCAGTTCTTC
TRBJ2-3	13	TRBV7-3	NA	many	CASSYQGTDTQYF	TGTGCCAGCAGCTACCAGGGTACAGATACGCAGTATTTT
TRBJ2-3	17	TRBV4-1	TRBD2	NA	CASSPKLLAGAADTQYF	TGCGCCAGCAGCCCTAAACTCCTAGCGGGAGCCGCGGATACGCAGTATTTT
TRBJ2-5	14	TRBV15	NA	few	CATSRSGYQETQYF	TGTGCCACCAGCAGATCGGGGTACCAAGAGACCCAGTACTTC
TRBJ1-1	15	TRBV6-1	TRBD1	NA	CASRPPGTGAPEAFF	TGTGCCAGCCGGCCCCCCGGGACAGGGGCCCCTGAAGCTTTCTTT
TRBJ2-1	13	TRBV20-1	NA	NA	CSARQGGYNEQFF	TGCAGTGCTAGACAGGGGGGTTACAATGAGCAGTTCTTC
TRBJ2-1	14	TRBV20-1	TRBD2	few	CSARKGGGAYEQFF	TGCAGTGCTAGAAAAGGCGGGGGGGCCTATGAGCAGTTCTTC
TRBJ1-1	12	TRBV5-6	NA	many	CASSLAGIEAFF	TGTGCCAGCAGCTTGGCAGGGATTGAAGCTTTCTTT